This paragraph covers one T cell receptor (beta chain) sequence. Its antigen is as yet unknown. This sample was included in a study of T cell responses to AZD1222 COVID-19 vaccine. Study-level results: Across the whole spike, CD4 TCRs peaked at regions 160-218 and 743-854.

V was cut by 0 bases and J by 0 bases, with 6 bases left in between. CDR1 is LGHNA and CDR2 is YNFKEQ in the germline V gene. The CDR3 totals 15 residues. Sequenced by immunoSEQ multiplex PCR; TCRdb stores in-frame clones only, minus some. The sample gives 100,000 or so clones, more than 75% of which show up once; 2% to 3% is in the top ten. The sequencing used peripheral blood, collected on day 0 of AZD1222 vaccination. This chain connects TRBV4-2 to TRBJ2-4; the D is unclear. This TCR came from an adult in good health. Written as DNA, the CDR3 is TGTGCCAGCAGCCAAGAATCAGTAGCCAAAAACATTCAGTACTTC. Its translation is CASSQESVAKNIQYF.